This entry lists 8 T cell receptor beta chains sequenced from one sample in a study of T cells in Graves' hyperthyroidism and ophthalmopathy. Regions amplified from RNA transcripts were the TCR beta CDR3 regions. First-round RT-PCR of the TCR CDR3 relied on the HTBI primer set. Each CDR3 protein is one row after TCRdb ran MiXCR on the multiplex PCR reads. This repertoire shows about half a million distinct CDR3 sequences, roughly a quarter found once; its top ten account for about 11%. The sequenced material came from blood. These receptors were obtained from a young woman with Graves' ophthalmopathy.

This clonotype was observed many times. The V gene is TRBV25-1, the J gene TRBJ2-7; D remains ambiguous. CDR3 length: 14 amino acids. CDR1 MGHDK and CDR2 SYGVNS come from the germline V gene. The V end lost 2 bases, the J end lost 2 bases, and 10 bases lay between the germline ends. CDR3: CASSEATPTYEQYF. The CDR3 DNA reads as TGTGCCAGCAGTGAAGCCACACCTACCTACGAGCAGTACTTC.

The sample holds many counts of this clonotype. At one end, the junction sequence differs from germline, possibly due to a read error. The rearrangement uses TRBV10-3 and TRBJ1-1; tentative D call: TRBD1 (6 bases). The germline CDR1 and CDR2 sequences are ENHRY and SYGVKD. The CDR3 spans 16 residues. The CDR3: CATSDLRGNMNTEAFF. DNA for the CDR3: TGTGCCACCAGTGATCTCAGGGGTAATATGAACACTGAAGCTTTCTTT.

The V and J genes are TRBV6-2 or TRBV6-3 and TRBJ1-2, with unresolved D. Germline assignment: CDR1 MNHEY and CDR2 SVGEGT. The CDR3 is 13 amino acids. Between the trimmed V and J ends, which lost 2 bases and 5 bases, there was a span of 9 bases. CDR3 DNA sequence: TGTGCCAGCAGTTACAAGGCAGGATATGGCTACACCTTC. Its protein is CASSYKAGYGYTF.

This clonotype has only a few counts. This chain links TRBV2 with TRBJ1-1, with D possibly TRBD1 on 6 matching bases. V was shortened by 9 bases and J by 5 bases, with 16 bases between the two germline ends. The CDR3 sequence is 13 residues long. The germline V gene encodes CDR1 SNHLY and CDR2 FYNNEI. CDR3 region: CASLQGGQTEAFF. CDR3 DNA: TGTGCCAGTTTACAGGGAGGGCAGACTGAAGCTTTCTTT.

This clonotype occurred many times. The J gene is TRBJ1-1, the V gene TRBV29-1; 7 bases align to TRBD1. This CDR3 is 13 amino acids long. The junction had 4 bases not matched to a gene; V was cut back by 6 bases and J by 0 bases. Germline V gene sequence: CDR1 SQVTM, CDR2 ANQGSEA. The CDR3 sequence: CSVVTGMNTEAFF. The CDR3 DNA reads TGCAGCGTGGTGACAGGGATGAACACTGAAGCTTTCTTT.

In this sample, this clonotype turned up once. The J gene is TRBJ1-2, the V gene TRBV12-3 or TRBV12-4, with unresolved D. The CDR3 spans 12 residues. V was pared by 5 bases and J by 8 bases, with 12 bases between. This CDR3 reads CASSPRLGGYTF. CDR3 DNA: TGTGCCAGCAGTCCGAGATTGGGGGGCTACACCTTC.

There are a few counts of this clonotype. The V call is TRBV6-1, the J call TRBJ1-1, with TRBD1 matching over 8 bases. V shed 5 bases, J shed 11 bases, and the junction held 7 bases outside the gene matches. The CDR3 totals 12 residues. The V gene's germline CDR1 is MNHNS and CDR2 SASEGT. Here the CDR3 reads CASSLGQGKAFF. CDR3 bases: TGTGCCAGCAGTCTCGGACAGGGCAAGGCTTTCTTT.

Turning to this clonotype: The germline gene is not matched at one end of the junction; a read error may be the cause. CDR3 residues: CASSGTGRNGYAF. The CDR3 DNA is TGCGCCAGCAGTGGGACAGGGAGGAATGGCTACGCCTTC. This chain connects TRBV5-1 to TRBJ1-2; 9 nucleotides agree with TRBD1. This CDR3 has 13 amino acids. CDR1 is SGHRS, CDR2 YFSETQ, per germline. The full variable domain, with the rest looked up from reference TRBV5-1 and TRBJ1-2, is KAGVTQTPRYLIKTRGQQVTLSCSPISGHRSVSWYQQTPGQGLQFLFEYFSETQRNKGNFPGRFSGRQFSNSRSEMNVSTLELGDSALYLCASSGTGRNGYAFGSGTRLTVV.